Below, 5 T cell receptor beta chains from the same sample are listed, as sequenced in a study of cytomegalovirus exposure and HLA in healthy donors. The PCR used 60 Vbeta and 13 Jbeta primers. The method was immunoSEQ multiplex PCR; TCRdb's version includes in-frame clones alone and lacks a portion of them. The table lists some 190,000 clones, over 60% of them singletons. The specimen sequenced was PBMCs. All receptors come from a woman aged 40 to 55 in good health and CMV-seronegative.

J is TRBJ2-7 and V is TRBV11-2; no clear D gene. The CDR3 loop spans 14 amino acids. V lost 4 bases, J lost 6 bases, and 16 bases lay in between. Germline V lookup: CDR1 SGHAT, CDR2 FQNNGV. The CDR3 spells CASSSGSLGSEQYV. CDR3 bases: TGTGCCAGCAGCTCAGGATCCCTAGGTAGCGAGCAGTACGTC.

The chain has TRBV29-1 and TRBJ1-2; 9 positions match TRBD1. Germline values: CDR1 SQVTM, CDR2 ANQGSEA. The V segment lost 5 bases and the J segment 8 bases; nucleotides outside the gene matches: 15. The CDR3 contains 15 residues. The CDR3 is CSVMVKQGADRGYTF. The CDR3 nucleotides read TGCAGCGTTATGGTTAAACAGGGGGCGGATCGGGGCTACACCTTC.

This chain connects TRBV7-2 to TRBJ1-2; D is unclear. CDR1 SGHTA and CDR2 FQGNSA come from the germline V gene. V lost 0 bases to trimming and J lost 2 bases, with 10 bases between them. The CDR3 length is 15 residues. CDR3 bases: TGTGCCAGCAGCTTAGCGCAGGTCCAAAACTATGGCTACACCTTC. This gives the protein CASSLAQVQNYGYTF.

The chain joins TRBV5-4 to TRBJ1-6, with no clear D. Per germline, CDR1 SGHNT and CDR2 YYREEE (reference sequence). There are 13 residues in the CDR3. Deletions cut 0 bases from V and 7 bases from J, with 5 bases between. The CDR3 here is CASSLDRNSPLHF. The DNA of the CDR3 is TGTGCCAGCAGCTTGGACAGAAATTCACCCCTCCACTTT.

The V call is TRBV7-9, the J call TRBJ1-1; TRBD1 matches 9 bases. Germline V CDR1 and CDR2: SEHNR, FQNEAQ (reference sequence). The V and J ends lost 7 bases and 2 bases, in that order; junction bases with no gene match: 14. CDR3 length equals 17 residues. The CDR3 protein is CASNSKSGQGPNTEAFF. The CDR3 region has the DNA TGTGCCAGCAACTCAAAATCGGGACAGGGTCCAAACACTGAAGCTTTCTTT.